One and the same sample provided the 10 T cell receptor beta chains below, sequenced in a study of CD8+ T cells in alopecia areata. RNA was extracted and reverse transcribed into cDNA as the sequencing template. TCRdb keeps only in-frame clones here, not all; method: immunoSEQ multiplex PCR. This sample has approximately 280,000 clones, with 58% found just once. Treatment in this sample: oral pan-JAK inhibitor, 5-10 mg twice daily. The sample was CD4+ T cells sorted from blood, taken at week 24, from a patient treated with tofacitinib. These receptors were obtained from a human donor with alopecia areata.

In its sample, this clone was seen a few times. V is TRBV7-8 and J is TRBJ2-7; possibly TRBD2 for D (6 bases). Germline assignment: CDR1 SGHVS and CDR2 FQNEAQ. The V end lost 5 bases, the J end lost 2 bases, and 13 bases lay between the germline ends. The CDR3 has 14 amino acids. This CDR3 reads CASSRTIRTYEQYF. CDR3 bases: TGTGCCAGCAGCAGGACTATCCGCACCTACGAGCAGTACTTC. The complete variable domain, with remaining parts taken from reference TRBV7-8 and TRBJ2-7, reads GAGVSQSPRYKVAKRGQDVALRCDPISGHVSLFWYQQALGQGPEFLTYFQNEAQLDKSGLPSDRFFAERPEGSVSTLKIQRTQQEDSAVYLCASSRTIRTYEQYFGPGTRLTVT.

J is TRBJ1-2 and V is TRBV5-1; a possible D gene is TRBD1 (5 bases). V lost 3 bases, J lost 6 bases, and 15 bases lay in between. CDR1 and CDR2 from the germline V gene are SGHRS and YFSETQ. This CDR3 is 14 amino acids long. DNA of the CDR3: TGCGCCAGCAGCTCCCCGGGCAGGGTGGATGGCTACACCTTC. Translation gives CASSSPGRVDGYTF. The complete variable domain, with remaining parts taken from reference TRBV5-1 and TRBJ1-2, reads KAGVTQTPRYLIKTRGQQVTLSCSPISGHRSVSWYQQTPGQGLQFLFEYFSETQRNKGNFPGRFSGRQFSNSRSEMNVSTLELGDSALYLCASSSPGRVDGYTFGSGTRLTVV.

V gene TRBV29-1 combines with J gene TRBJ2-3, with D possibly matching TRBD2 (6 bases). V dropped 2 bases and J dropped 0 bases, with 12 bases sitting between them. The germline V gene encodes CDR1 SQVTM and CDR2 ANQGSEA. This CDR3 comprises 15 residues. The DNA for the CDR3 is TGCAGCGTTGAAAGCCCAGGGACTAGCACAGATACGCAGTATTTT. It is translated as CSVESPGTSTDTQYF.

The chain uses TRBV4-1 and TRBJ1-5; 8 bases map to TRBD1. CDR1 is MGHRA and CDR2 is YSYEKL in the germline V gene. The CDR3 has 16 amino acids. V lost 1 base to trimming and J lost 6 bases; unmatched junction nucleotides: 8. The CDR3 sequence is CASSQGNPGGLQPQHF. The CDR3, as DNA: TGCGCCAGCAGCCAAGGTAATCCAGGGGGCCTTCAGCCCCAGCATTTT.

This clone turned up a few times. The chain couples TRBV7-8 to TRBJ1-2; D perhaps matches TRBD1 (6 bases). Germline CDR1 and CDR2: SGHVS and FQNEAQ. CDR3 size: 13 residues. V was pared by 3 bases and J by 2 bases, with 7 bases between. CDR3 sequence: CASSLGGNYGYTF. The CDR3 region has the DNA TGTGCCAGCAGCTTGGGGGGCAACTATGGCTACACCTTC.

The chain recombines TRBV29-1 with TRBJ1-3; the D is unclear. CDR1 SQVTM and CDR2 ANQGSEA come from the germline V gene. The V gene lost 7 bases and the J gene lost 0 bases, with 7 bases spanning the gap. The CDR3 covers 12 residues. The CDR3 reads CSAGVSGNTIYF. The CDR3 DNA reads TGCAGCGCCGGAGTCTCTGGAAACACCATATATTTT.

V gene TRBV7-8 combines with J gene TRBJ2-5, with 8 nucleotides matching TRBD2. CDR1 SGHVS and CDR2 FQNEAQ come from the germline V gene. The junction had 11 bases not matched to a gene; V was cut back by 1 base and J by 7 bases. CDR3 length equals 16 residues. The CDR3 nucleotides are TGTGCCAGCAGCTTAGGGGCGGGGGGCCTGCATTGGACCCAGTACTTC. This codes for CASSLGAGGLHWTQYF. The full variable domain, its missing parts supplied by reference TRBV7-8 and TRBJ2-5, is GAGVSQSPRYKVAKRGQDVALRCDPISGHVSLFWYQQALGQGPEFLTYFQNEAQLDKSGLPSDRFFAERPEGSVSTLKIQRTQQEDSAVYLCASSLGAGGLHWTQYFGPGTRLLVL.

The rearrangement joins TRBV20-1 to TRBJ1-1; D is unclear. The CDR3 sequence is 10 residues long. The germline CDR1 and CDR2 sequences are DFQATT and SNEGSKA (reference sequence). The CDR3 DNA reads TGCAGGCTCCGAGAGAATGAAGCTTTCTTT. Its translation is CRLRENEAFF.

This clone was recorded a few times. The sample has other DNA sequences that encode this CDR3 too. The gene calls are TRBV30 and TRBJ2-5; D gene ambiguous. CDR1 and CDR2 from the germline V gene are GTSNPN and SVGIG (reference sequence). This CDR3 comprises 11 residues. V lost 3 bases and J 2 bases, leaving 4 bases between the germline ends. The CDR3 DNA is TGTGCCTGGAGCCAGCAAGAGACCCAGTACTTC. Translation: CAWSQQETQYF.

The V call is TRBV4-3, the J call TRBJ2-7, with 12 bases aligning to TRBD1. The CDR3 consists of 17 residues. The trim removed 1 base at V and 6 bases at J, leaving 10 bases unmatched. Looked up from germline, CDR1 is LGHNA and CDR2 is YSLEER. In DNA form, the CDR3 reads TGCGCCAGCAGCCAAGCCCTCCCCGGGACAGGGGGCTTCGAGCAGTACTTC. As protein: CASSQALPGTGGFEQYF.